The 10 T cell receptor beta chains reported below all come from one sample, sequenced in a study of blood T cell repertoires in COVID-19. Sequencing used immunoSEQ multiplex PCR; TCRdb keeps in-frame clones, though not all of them. The sample holds over 250,000 clones, roughly 86% seen once. Input material: PBMCs or T cells enriched from blood (not recorded which). These TCRs come from a woman aged 55-70 years who had recovered from COVID-19.

This clone was detected once. J is TRBJ2-3 and V is TRBV5-1, with D tentatively TRBD1 (6 bases). V was clipped by 2 bases and J by 2 bases, with 9 bases between them. Germline loops: CDR1 SGHRS, CDR2 YFSETQ. The CDR3 covers 14 residues. Here the CDR3 DNA reads TGCGCCAGCAGCTTCGGGGACAACACAGATACGCAGTATTTT. Translated, it gives CASSFGDNTDTQYF.

This sequence joins TRBV2 and TRBJ1-1; a possible D gene is TRBD1 (5 bases). CDR1 SNHLY and CDR2 FYNNEI come from the germline V gene. The CDR3 length is 15 residues. The V end was cut by 3 bases, the J end by 1 base, with 12 bases between. CDR3 region: CASSDRSQGNTEAFF. CDR3 DNA sequence: TGTGCCAGCAGTGACAGGTCCCAGGGGAACACTGAAGCTTTCTTT.

This chain joins TRBV18 and TRBJ1-4; 8 bases agree with TRBD1. J was trimmed by 8 bases and V by 2 bases; bases with no gene match: 16. This CDR3 is 18 amino acids long. Germline values: CDR1 KGHSH, CDR2 LQKENI. The CDR3 DNA follows: TGTGCCAGCTCACCAAATACCGTACGGCAGGGGGCAGGAGAAAAACTGTTTTTT. Translated, it gives CASSPNTVRQGAGEKLFF.

The CDR3 DNA reads as TGTGCCAGCAGCTTCCCAGGGGGCGAAAAACTGTTTTTT. This encodes CASSFPGGEKLFF. V and J are TRBV11-2 and TRBJ1-4, with TRBD1 matching 8 bases. The CDR3 runs 13 residues. From germline, CDR1 is SGHAT and CDR2 FQNNGV. V shed 3 bases and J 8 bases; nucleotides not matched to a gene: 2.

This rearrangement joins TRBV5-1 to TRBJ1-5; tentatively, D is TRBD1 (5 bases). Germline CDR1 reads SGHRS; CDR2 reads YFSETQ. The CDR3 extends over 16 amino acids. Between the trimmed V and J ends, which lost 0 bases and 3 bases, there was a span of 13 bases. The CDR3: CASSLGGGPVNQPQHF. CDR3 in DNA: TGCGCCAGCAGCTTGGGGGGCGGACCTGTCAATCAGCCCCAGCATTTT.

The chain recombines TRBV9 with TRBJ1-4; 9 bases match TRBD1. V lost 4 bases to trimming and J lost 7 bases; unmatched junction nucleotides: 8. The CDR3 has 15 amino acids. The V gene's germline CDR1 is SGDLS and CDR2 YYNGEE. The CDR3 DNA follows: TGTGCCAGCAGCCAAGCCGGGACAGGGCGTGAAAAACTGTTTTTT. Its protein product is CASSQAGTGREKLFF.

The genes are TRBV5-6 and TRBJ2-6; possibly TRBD1 for D (6 bases). V lost 4 bases and J 1 base, leaving 12 bases between the germline ends. Germline values: CDR1 SGHDT, CDR2 YYEEEE. The CDR3 contains 16 residues. The CDR3 region is CASSQGQFSGANVLTF. The CDR3 bases are TGTGCCAGCAGCCAAGGACAGTTTTCTGGGGCCAACGTCCTGACTTTC.

This clone was picked up one time. The chain employs TRBV6-5 and TRBJ2-1; 10 bases are shared with TRBD1. Germline V gene data show CDR1 as MNHEY and CDR2 as SVGAGI. V lost 6 bases to trimming and J lost 3 bases; unmatched junction nucleotides: 5. The CDR3 covers 15 residues. The CDR3 region has the DNA TGTGCCAGCAGAACCCGGGACAGGGGCTACAATGAGCAGTTCTTC. Amino acids: CASRTRDRGYNEQFF.

Worth noting for this clone: Because it lacks the conserved phenylalanine or tryptophan at the end, this CDR3 is likely a read error. The DNA is omitted, as the CDR3 cannot be located on it reliably, and the CDR3 follows TCRdb's listing. The chain uses TRBV5-6 and TRBJ1-4; the DNA was not compared with TRBD1, the D call given in the table. The CDR3 totals 8 residues, both ends included. Germline CDR1 and CDR2: SGHDT and YYEEEE. The CDR3 spells CASSLGHL.

The sample holds a few counts of this clone. The CDR3 protein is CASSRSSGGYNEQFF. The CDR3 bases are TGTGCCAGCAGCCGATCTAGCGGGGGTTACAATGAGCAGTTCTTC. V usage is TRBV7-9 and J usage is TRBJ2-1, with 10 bases matching TRBD2. Germline-derived CDR1 and CDR2 are SEHNR and FQNEAQ (reference sequence). The CDR3 runs 15 residues. The V gene end was trimmed by 5 bases and the J gene end by 4 bases; junction bases not matched to a gene: 5.